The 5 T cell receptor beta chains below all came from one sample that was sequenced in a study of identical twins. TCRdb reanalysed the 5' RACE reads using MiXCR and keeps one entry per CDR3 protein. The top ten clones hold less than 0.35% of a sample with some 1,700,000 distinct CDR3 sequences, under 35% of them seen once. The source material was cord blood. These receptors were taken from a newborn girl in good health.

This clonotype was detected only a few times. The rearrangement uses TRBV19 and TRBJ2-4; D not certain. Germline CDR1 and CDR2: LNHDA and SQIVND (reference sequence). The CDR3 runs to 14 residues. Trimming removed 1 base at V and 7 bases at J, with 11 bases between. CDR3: CASSIVGLGNIQYF. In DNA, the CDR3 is TGTGCCAGTAGTATAGTGGGTTTGGGGAACATTCAGTACTTC.

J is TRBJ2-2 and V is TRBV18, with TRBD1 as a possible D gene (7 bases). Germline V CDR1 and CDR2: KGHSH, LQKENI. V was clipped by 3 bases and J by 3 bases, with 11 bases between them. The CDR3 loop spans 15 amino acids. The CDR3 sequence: CASSPSRGDTGELFF. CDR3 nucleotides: TGTGCCAGCTCACCGAGCAGGGGGGACACCGGGGAGCTGTTTTTT.

Here the CDR3 reads CATSRLDNEQFF. The CDR3 bases are TGTGCCACCAGCCGACTAGACAATGAGCAGTTCTTC. The chain links TRBV24-1 to TRBJ2-1; D might be TRBD2 (6 bases). CDR1 is KGHDR, CDR2 SFDVKD, per germline. V was shortened by 7 bases and J by 5 bases, with 8 bases between the two germline ends. There are 12 residues in the CDR3.

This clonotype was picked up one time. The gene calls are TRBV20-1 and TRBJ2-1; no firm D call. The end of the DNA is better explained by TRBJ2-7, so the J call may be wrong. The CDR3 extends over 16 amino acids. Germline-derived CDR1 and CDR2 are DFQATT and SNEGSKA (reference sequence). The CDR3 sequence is CSARGNGLVLNYEQYF. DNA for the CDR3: TGCAGTGCTAGAGGAAATGGGCTAGTCCTAAACTACGAGCAGTACTTC.

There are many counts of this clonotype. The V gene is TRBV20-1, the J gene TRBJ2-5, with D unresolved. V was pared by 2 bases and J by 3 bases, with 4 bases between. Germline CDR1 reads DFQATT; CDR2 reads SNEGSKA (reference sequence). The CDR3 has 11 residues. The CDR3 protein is CSARQKETQYF. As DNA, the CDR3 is TGCAGTGCTAGACAGAAAGAGACCCAGTACTTC.